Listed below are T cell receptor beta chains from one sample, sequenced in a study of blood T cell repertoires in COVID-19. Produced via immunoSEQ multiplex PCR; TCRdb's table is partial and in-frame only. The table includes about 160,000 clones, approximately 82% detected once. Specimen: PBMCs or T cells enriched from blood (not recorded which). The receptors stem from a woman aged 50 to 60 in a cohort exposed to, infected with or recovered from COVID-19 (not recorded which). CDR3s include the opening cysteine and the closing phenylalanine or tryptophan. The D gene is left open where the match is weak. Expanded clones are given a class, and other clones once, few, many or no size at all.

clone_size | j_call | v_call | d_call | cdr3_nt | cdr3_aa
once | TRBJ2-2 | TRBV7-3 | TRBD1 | TGTGCCAGCAGCCGAGGGGACAGAAACACCGGGGAGCTGTTTTTT | CASSRGDRNTGELFF
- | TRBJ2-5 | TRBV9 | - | TGTGCCAGCAGCCCTCCCAGGAGGACAGCCCTCACGTACTTC | CASSPPRRTALTYF
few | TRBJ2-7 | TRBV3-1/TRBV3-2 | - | TGTGCCAGCAGCCAAGACGACAGGCGCCCCATTCACGAGCAGTACTTC | CASSQDDRRPIHEQYF
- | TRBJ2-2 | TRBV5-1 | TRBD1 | TGCGCCAGCAGCGTACAAAATCCACAGGGGAATGTTGCCGGGGAGCTGTTTTTT | CASSVQNPQGNVAGELFF
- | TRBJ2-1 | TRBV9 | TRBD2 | TGTGCCAGCAGCTTCTTCGCGGGAGCTGAGGATGAGCAGTTCTTC | CASSFFAGAEDEQFF
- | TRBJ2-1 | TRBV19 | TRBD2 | TGTGCCAGTAGTTCGCCCCTAGCGGGAGGGCCCAATGAGCAGTTCTTC | CASSSPLAGGPNEQFF
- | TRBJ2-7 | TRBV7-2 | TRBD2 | TGTGCCAGCAGCTTAGCGCCCACGGGAGGGGGAGAGCAGTACTTC | CASSLAPTGGGEQYF
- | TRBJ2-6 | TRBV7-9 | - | TGTGCCAGCAGCCCACCCGAGGGTGGGGCCAACGTCCTGACTTTC | CASSPPEGGANVLTF
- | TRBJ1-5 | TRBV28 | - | TGTGCCAGCAGTTTATTCCCGGCAGAGGACAATCAGCCCCAGCATTTT | CASSLFPAEDNQPQHF
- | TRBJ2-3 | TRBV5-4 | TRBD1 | TGTGCCAGCAGCTTGGTTAGTAGGGGGCTTGGGACAGATACGCAGTATTTT | CASSLVSRGLGTDTQYF
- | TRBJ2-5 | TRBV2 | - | TGTGCCAGCAGTGAATTAAGGGGAGGAAAAGAGACCCAGTACTTC | CASSELRGGKETQYF
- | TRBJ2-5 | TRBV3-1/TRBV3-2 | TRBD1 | TGTGCCAGCAGCCCACGAGGGGGCGGAGAGACCCAGTACTTC | CASSPRGGGETQYF
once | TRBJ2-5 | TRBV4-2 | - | TGTGCCAGCAGCCAAGGCGGCGGTGCTCAAGAGACCCAGTACTTC | CASSQGGGAQETQYF
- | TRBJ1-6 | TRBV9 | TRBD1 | TGTGCCAGCAGCGGCTCCGGGACAGGGTATTCACCCCTCCACTTT | CASSGSGTGYSPLHF
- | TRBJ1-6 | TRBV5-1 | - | TGCGCCAGCAGCTTAGAGGCTTCCTATAATTCACCCCTCCACTTT | CASSLEASYNSPLHF
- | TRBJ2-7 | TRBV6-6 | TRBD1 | TGTGCCAGCAGTCGTACTCCTAGACAGGGTAGCAGGGATGAGCAGTACTTC | CASSRTPRQGSRDEQYF
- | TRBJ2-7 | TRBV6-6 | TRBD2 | TGTGCCAGCAGTTACTTCGGGGGAGGGCCTAACGAGCAGTACTTC | CASSYFGGGPNEQYF
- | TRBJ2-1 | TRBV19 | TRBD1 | TGTGCCAGTAGTATAGGACAGGGGGGTAACAATGAGCAGTTCTTC | CASSIGQGGNNEQFF
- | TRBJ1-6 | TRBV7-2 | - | TGTGCCAGCAGCTTAGCGGGCAGCAAGAATTCACCCCTCCACTTT | CASSLAGSKNSPLHF
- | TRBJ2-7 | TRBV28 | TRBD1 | TGTGCCAGCAGACCGCCGGGACAGGGTATCTACGAGCAGTACTTC | CASRPPGQGIYEQYF
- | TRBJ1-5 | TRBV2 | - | TGTGCCAGCAGCCGGACTAGCACCAAGGCGGGCAATCAGCCCCAGCATTTT | CASSRTSTKAGNQPQHF
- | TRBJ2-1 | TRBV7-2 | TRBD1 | TGTGCCAGCAGCTTAGCGGGACAGGGCTACAATGAGCAGTTCTTC | CASSLAGQGYNEQFF
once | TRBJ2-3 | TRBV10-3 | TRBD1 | TGTGCCACCAAACCGGGACAGGACACAGATACGCAGTATTTT | CATKPGQDTDTQYF
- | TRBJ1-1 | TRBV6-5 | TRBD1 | TGTGCCAGCAGTTACCAGGGGGCGAAAAACACTGAAGCTTTCTTT | CASSYQGAKNTEAFF
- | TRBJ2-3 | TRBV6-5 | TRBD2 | TGTGCCAGCATCCGGGGACTAGCGGGGGGGGATACGCAGTATTTT | CASIRGLAGGDTQYF
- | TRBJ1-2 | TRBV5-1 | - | TGCGCCAGCAGCTTACAGGGATATGGCTACACCTTC | CASSLQGYGYTF
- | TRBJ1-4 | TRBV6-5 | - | TGTGCCAGCAGCTTGACAGCCTTTAGTGAAAAACTGTTTTTT | CASSLTAFSEKLFF
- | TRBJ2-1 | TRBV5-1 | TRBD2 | TGCGCCAGCAGCTTGTCCACCGCCGGGACTAGCGGGAGTTCTCCCCACAATGAGCAGTTCTTC | CASSLSTAGTSGSSPHNEQFF
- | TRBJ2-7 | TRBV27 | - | - | CASILGQTPGQGDYEQYF
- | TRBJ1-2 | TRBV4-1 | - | TGCGCCAGCAGCCCAGTGGTCCCTAACTATGGCTACACCTTC | CASSPVVPNYGYTF
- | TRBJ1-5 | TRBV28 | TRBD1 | TGTGCCAGCAGTTTGACAGGGGGCGCTGATCAGCCCCAGCATTTT | CASSLTGGADQPQHF
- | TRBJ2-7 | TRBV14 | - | TGTGCCAGCAGCCGAACTAGTCTCCGCCTCTACGAGCAGTACTTC | CASSRTSLRLYEQYF
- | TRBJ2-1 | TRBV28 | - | TGTGCCAGCAGTGAAGCCGGGACTGACACCAACAATGAGCAGTTCTTC | CASSEAGTDTNNEQFF
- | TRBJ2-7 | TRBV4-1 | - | TGCGCCAGCAGCCATGATACAGGGACGGAATTCTACGAGCAGTACTTC | CASSHDTGTEFYEQYF
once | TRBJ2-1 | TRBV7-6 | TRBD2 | TGTGCCAGCAGCTTATCTACAGAGACTAGCGGGATCAATGAGCAGTTCTTC | CASSLSTETSGINEQFF
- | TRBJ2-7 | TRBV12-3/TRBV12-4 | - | TGTGCCAGCAGTTCACAGGGAAACGAGCAGTACTTC | CASSSQGNEQYF
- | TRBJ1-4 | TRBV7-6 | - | TGTGCCAGCAGCTTAGACGGGGGTGGAGAAAAACTGTTTTTT | CASSLDGGGEKLFF
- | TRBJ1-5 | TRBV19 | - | TGTGCCAGTAGTATAGAACGCCGGTGGCCCCAGCATTTT | CASSIERRWPQHF
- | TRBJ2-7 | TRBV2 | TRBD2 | TGTGCCAGCAGTGAAACGGGGGGGTCTTCCTACGAGCAGTACTTC | CASSETGGSSYEQYF
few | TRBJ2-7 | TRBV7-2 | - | TGTGCCAGCAGCTTAGCTCCCGAGCCCTACGAGCAGTACTTC | CASSLAPEPYEQYF
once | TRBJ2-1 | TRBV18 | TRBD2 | TGTGCCAGCTCACTAAGCGGGACTAGCGGGAGCGGGGAGTTCTTC | CASSLSGTSGSGEFF
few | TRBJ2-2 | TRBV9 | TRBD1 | TGTGCCAGCAGCGTAAAAACAGGGGTGTCCACCGGGGAGCTGTTTTTT | CASSVKTGVSTGELFF
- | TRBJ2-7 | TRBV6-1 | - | TGTGCCAGCAGTGAAGGCGGGCGGAACTCCTACGAGCAGTACTTC | CASSEGGRNSYEQYF
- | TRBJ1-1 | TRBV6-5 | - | TGTGCCAGCTCCGCTTTAGTGAACACTGAAGCTTTCTTT | CASSALVNTEAFF
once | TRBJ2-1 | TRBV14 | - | TGTGCCAGCAGCCAAGGTAACTACTACAATGAGCAGTTCTTC | CASSQGNYYNEQFF
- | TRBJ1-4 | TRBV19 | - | TGTGCCAGTAGCGAGACTGCAACTAATGAAAAACTGTTTTTT | CASSETATNEKLFF
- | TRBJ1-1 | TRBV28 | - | TGTGCCAGCAGTTTATTCCCAGAAATGCCTGAAGCTTTCTTT | CASSLFPEMPEAFF
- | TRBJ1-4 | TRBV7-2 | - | TGTGCCAGCAGGGCAGGGAGGGGCAATGAAAAACTGTTTTTT | CASRAGRGNEKLFF
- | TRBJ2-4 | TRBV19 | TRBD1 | TGTGCCAGTACGGAACAGGGGGCTGTAAACATTCAGTACTTC | CASTEQGAVNIQYF
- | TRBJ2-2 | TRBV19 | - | TGTGCCAGTAGTATAGCTGGAGGCAACGCATTTAACACCGGGGAGCTGTTTTTT | CASSIAGGNAFNTGELFF
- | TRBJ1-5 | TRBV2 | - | TGTGCCAGCAATGGACCCCCAGGGAATCGAAATCAGCCCCAGCATTTT | CASNGPPGNRNQPQHF
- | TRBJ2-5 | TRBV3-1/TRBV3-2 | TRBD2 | TGTGCCAGCAGCCAAGATTTTGGTAGCGGGGGCCAAGAGACCCAGTACTTC | CASSQDFGSGGQETQYF
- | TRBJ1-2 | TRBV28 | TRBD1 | TGTGCCAGCACTCGCCCAGGGGGCGTACCGTTTGGCTACACCTTC | CASTRPGGVPFGYTF
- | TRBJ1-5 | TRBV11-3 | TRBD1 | TGTGCCAGCAGCTTAGCGGGACAGGGGGGAGATCAGCCCCAGCATTTT | CASSLAGQGGDQPQHF
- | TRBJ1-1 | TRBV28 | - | TGTGCCAGCAAGCGGGGGAACACTGAAGCTTTCTTT | CASKRGNTEAFF
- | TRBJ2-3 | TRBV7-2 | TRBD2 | TGTGCCAGCAGCTTAGCATTTGCGGGGGGCACAGATACGCAGTATTTT | CASSLAFAGGTDTQYF
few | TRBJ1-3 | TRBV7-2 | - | TGTGCCAGCAGCTCGACAGTCTCTGGAAACACCATATATTTT | CASSSTVSGNTIYF
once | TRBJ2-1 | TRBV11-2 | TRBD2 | TGTGCCAGCAGCTCCCGCCCGATCGGACTAGCGGGAAACAATGAGCAGTTCTTC | CASSSRPIGLAGNNEQFF